These T cell receptor beta chains were read from a single sample in a study of control samples from healthy donors and cancer patients. Sequenced by immunoSEQ multiplex PCR; TCRdb stores in-frame clones only, minus some. The sample lists roughly 130,000 clones, 80% to 95% seen once, with 11% in the top ten. The sample comprised blood. The receptors derive from a man aged 30 to 39 in good health. Both conserved end residues are part of each CDR3. Fields, in order: D gene, J gene, V gene, CDR3 protein. The D gene is left open where the match is weak.

d_gene: TRBD1
j_gene: TRBJ2-5
v_gene: TRBV15
CDR3aa: CATSRVGQGEETQYF

d_gene: NA
j_gene: TRBJ1-1
v_gene: TRBV6-5
CDR3aa: CASRGSGGTEAFF

d_gene: TRBD1
j_gene: TRBJ1-4
v_gene: TRBV28
CDR3aa: CASSLTGVRGKLFF

d_gene: NA
j_gene: TRBJ2-1
v_gene: TRBV9
CDR3aa: CASSVGATAEQFF

d_gene: NA
j_gene: TRBJ2-7
v_gene: TRBV7-2
CDR3aa: CASSFPGLSYEQYF

d_gene: NA
j_gene: TRBJ2-7
v_gene: TRBV4-1
CDR3aa: CASSQEEGGSYEQYF

d_gene: NA
j_gene: TRBJ1-5
v_gene: TRBV28
CDR3aa: CASSLPVAASVQPQHF

d_gene: NA
j_gene: TRBJ2-7
v_gene: TRBV7-8
CDR3aa: CASSLEVAYEQYF

d_gene: TRBD2
j_gene: TRBJ2-7
v_gene: TRBV19
CDR3aa: CASSWGLAGEVEQYF

d_gene: NA
j_gene: TRBJ1-3
v_gene: TRBV28
CDR3aa: CASTPGQPELSGNTIYF

d_gene: TRBD1
j_gene: TRBJ2-7
v_gene: TRBV6-1
CDR3aa: CASSDFRAGGGYEQYF

d_gene: TRBD2
j_gene: TRBJ2-6
v_gene: TRBV5-1
CDR3aa: CASSLKLAGGSGANVLTF

d_gene: TRBD2
j_gene: TRBJ2-2
v_gene: TRBV25-1
CDR3aa: CASSEYQAGHTGELFF

d_gene: NA
j_gene: TRBJ2-6
v_gene: TRBV29-1
CDR3aa: CSVRGISGANVLTF

d_gene: NA
j_gene: TRBJ1-1
v_gene: TRBV12-3/TRBV12-4
CDR3aa: CASSFTTEAFF

d_gene: NA
j_gene: TRBJ1-5
v_gene: TRBV30
CDR3aa: CAWSVGLPGDQPQHF

d_gene: NA
j_gene: TRBJ1-5
v_gene: TRBV12-3/TRBV12-4
CDR3aa: CASSWTVGQPQHF

d_gene: NA
j_gene: TRBJ1-4
v_gene: TRBV19
CDR3aa: CASSNTGRRDEKLFF